This record covers a single T cell receptor (beta chain). Antigen specificity is unknown. Sequencing used cDNA as its template, made by extracting RNA and reverse transcribing it. This table comes from immunoSEQ multiplex PCR, and its TCRdb copy is limited to in-frame clones, with some not included. The sample holds 180,000 or so clones, around 58% seen once. The trim removed 3 bases at V and 1 base at J, leaving 11 bases unmatched. The germline CDR1 and CDR2 sequences are GTSNPN and SVGIG (reference sequence). The CDR3 has 16 residues. The sample originates from a study of CD8+ T cells in alopecia areata. Study-level results: For lesional scalp, especially alopecia totalis/universalis, clonality was higher than in normal scalp.

The treatment here: oral pan-JAK inhibitor, 5-10 mg twice daily. The material was CD4+ T cells sorted from blood, obtained between weeks 55 and 65, from a patient treated with tofacitinib. The source of this sequence is a human donor with alopecia areata. This sequence joins TRBV30 and TRBJ1-1, with 7 bases lining up with TRBD1. In DNA form, the CDR3 reads TGTGCCTGGAGACCCCAGGGGGGGACACCGAACACTGAAGCTTTCTTT. Residues: CAWRPQGGTPNTEAFF.